Sequencing of this T cell receptor beta chain was carried out in a study of T-cell reconstitution after alpha-beta-depleted transplantation in children. The V and J ends lost 3 bases and 7 bases, in that order; junction bases with no gene match: 10. The CDR3 contains 16 residues. From germline, CDR1 is SQVTM and CDR2 ANQGSEA. This clonotype was counted ten times or more. The library targeted TCRbeta and was prepared with unique molecular identifiers. TCRdb itself ran the PCR reads through MiXCR, one entry per CDR3 protein. Found here are some 200,000 distinct CDR3 sequences, approximately 10% of them singletons; the top ten hold under 30%.

The clonotype comes from a child younger than two with acute myeloid leukemia, due to receive a stem cell transplant. Sequenced here: PBMCs, sampled before TCRalphabeta/CD19-depleted stem cell transplant. This rearrangement joins TRBV29-1 to TRBJ1-6; 9 bases map to TRBD1. The CDR3 DNA follows: TGCAGCGTTGATGATGGGACAGGGACGGAGAATTCACCCCTCCACTTT. The encoded protein is CSVDDGTGTENSPLHF.